The rows below give T cell receptor beta chains drawn from one sample of a study of liver allograft versus peripheral blood T cells. TCRdb called the reads again in MiXCR, with one record for every CDR3 protein. The sample yields thousands of distinct CDR3 sequences, 20% to 25% seen once. These receptors originate from a human patient who had a liver transplant. Among the T cells, some may be from the graft donor. Both conserved end residues are part of each CDR3. Not every row has a clone size; where given, it reads once, few, many or a size class.

CDR3	J	V	size
CASSYTDTQYF	TRBJ2-3	TRBV11-2	few
CASSLWGWFSYEQYF	TRBJ2-7	TRBV5-6	-
CSAFSADSYEQYF	TRBJ2-7	TRBV20-1	medium-sized
CASSLQGPFLNEQFF	TRBJ2-1	TRBV7-2	medium-sized
CASSLVNQPQHF	TRBJ1-5	TRBV5-6	-
CASSLGQLRQPQHF	TRBJ1-5	TRBV5-5	medium-sized
CASSEAGTNYGYTF	TRBJ1-2	TRBV6-1	medium-sized
CATVAASYEQYF	TRBJ2-7	TRBV25-1	medium-sized
CSASYNEQFF	TRBJ2-1	TRBV20-1	-
CASSLNRDFDSPLHF	TRBJ1-6	TRBV5-4	medium-sized
CASSVGGGGAHSGNTIYF	TRBJ1-3	TRBV9	medium-sized
CSALFSGGAYEQYF	TRBJ2-7	TRBV20-1	-
CASSKVGGSLYNEQFF	TRBJ2-1	TRBV19	medium-sized
CASTPIGGPYEQYF	TRBJ2-7	TRBV28	medium-sized
CASRGRDRWSNQPQHF	TRBJ1-5	TRBV2	medium-sized
CSARDPRSFSYGQYF	TRBJ2-7	TRBV20-1	-
CATSGTPDGNQPQHF	TRBJ1-5	TRBV24-1	medium-sized
CASSGQSYEQYF	TRBJ2-7	TRBV2	medium-sized
CATSDFPRSRTDTQYF	TRBJ2-3	TRBV24-1	few
CASSSHRVNTEAFF	TRBJ1-1	TRBV11-2	-
CASSWDLLYGYTF	TRBJ1-2	TRBV12-3/TRBV12-4	medium-sized
CATSRARTSGGPPDTQYF	TRBJ2-3	TRBV15	few
CASSLRRTGDQPQHF	TRBJ1-5	TRBV7-2	medium-sized
CASNSGRMAEAFF	TRBJ1-1	TRBV19	-
CASSRMGQAISGNTIYF	TRBJ1-3	TRBV4-2	-
CASRPLPQDSSYEQYF	TRBJ2-7	TRBV6-2/TRBV6-3	medium-sized
CASSYSRGARGEAFF	TRBJ1-1	TRBV6-2/TRBV6-3	-